These 32 T cell receptor beta chains share one sample of origin, sequenced in a study of blood T cell repertoires in COVID-19. Some clones are missing from TCRdb's copy, which holds only in-frame ones; the method was immunoSEQ multiplex PCR. Of 130,000 or so clones in the sample, roughly four fifths are singletons; the top ten hold about 18%. The specimen sequenced was PBMCs or T cells enriched from blood (not recorded which). The receptors stem from a man aged 30-40 years who had recovered from COVID-19.

This chain links TRBV3-1 (or the pseudogene TRBV3-2) with TRBJ2-6; D uncertain. The V gene's germline CDR1 is LGHDT and CDR2 YNNKEL (reference sequence). This CDR3 contains 15 residues. Trimming removed 4 bases at V and 2 bases at J, with 9 bases between. In nucleotides, the CDR3 is TGTGCCAGCAGCCTTACCGAGGCTGGGGCCAACGTCCTGACTTTC. It encodes CASSLTEAGANVLTF.

V is TRBV29-1 and J is TRBJ1-1, with 9 bases matching TRBD1. V lost 4 bases to trimming and J lost 5 bases; unmatched junction nucleotides: 2. Looked up from germline, CDR1 is SQVTM and CDR2 is ANQGSEA. The CDR3 length is 12 residues. The CDR3 DNA reads as TGCAGCGTTGGGACAGGGGTAACTGAAGCTTTCTTT. Translated, it gives CSVGTGVTEAFF.

The chain joins TRBV5-1 to TRBJ2-4, with D unclear. The germline V gene has CDR1 SGHRS and CDR2 YFSETQ. V dropped 0 bases and J dropped 3 bases, with 16 bases sitting between them. This CDR3 region has 17 residues. The CDR3 coding sequence is TGCGCCAGCAGCTTGGCCGCGGATGCACTGGGCAAAAACATTCAGTACTTC. Translated: CASSLAADALGKNIQYF.

The chain joins TRBV24-1 to TRBJ2-3, with 7 bases matching TRBD2. From germline, CDR1 is KGHDR and CDR2 SFDVKD. The CDR3 covers 15 residues. V trimming: 3 bases; J trimming: 1 base; junction bases outside the gene matches: 3. This chain's CDR3 is CATSDISGGTDTQYF. The CDR3 nucleotides read TGTGCCACCAGTGATATCAGCGGGGGCACAGATACGCAGTATTTT.

The gene calls are TRBV19 and TRBJ2-2; 7 positions match TRBD2. The germline V gene has CDR1 LNHDA and CDR2 SQIVND (reference sequence). With V trimmed by 6 bases and J by 4 bases, 8 bases remained unmatched. CDR3 length: 15 residues. DNA for the CDR3: TGTGCCAGTAGCCCTACTAGCGCAGCCACCGGGGAGCTGTTTTTT. Encoded protein: CASSPTSAATGELFF.

The rearrangement uses TRBV27 and TRBJ2-7; TRBD2 matches 11 bases. The CDR3 runs to 17 residues. The V and J ends lost 5 bases and 5 bases, in that order; junction bases with no gene match: 14. In germline, CDR1 is MNHEY, CDR2 SMNVEV (reference sequence). For the CDR3, the DNA is TGTGCCAGCAGTCAATCTTCACTTAGCGGGAGGGCCGACGAGCAGTACTTC. It codes for CASSQSSLSGRADEQYF.

V gene TRBV9 combines with J gene TRBJ1-6; D gene uncertain. V dropped 0 bases and J dropped 7 bases, with 11 bases sitting between them. This CDR3 contains 15 residues. The V gene's germline CDR1 is SGDLS and CDR2 YYNGEE. The CDR3 coding sequence is TGTGCCAGCAGCGTAGTAGGAGATGGGAATTCACCCCTCCACTTT. Its translation: CASSVVGDGNSPLHF.

The table lists this clone with a few counts. V gene TRBV11-2 combines with J gene TRBJ2-7, with 8 bases aligning to TRBD1. The CDR3 contains 13 residues. V shed 1 base and J 8 bases; nucleotides not matched to a gene: 4. CDR1 and CDR2 from the germline V gene are SGHAT and FQNNGV. CDR3 nucleotide sequence: TGTGCCAGCAGCTTAGTGGGACAGGCCCAGCAGTACGTC. This sequence encodes CASSLVGQAQQYV.

The genes are TRBV27 and TRBJ1-3; the match to TRBD1 covers 9 bases. The CDR3 sequence is 17 residues long. Germline lookup yields CDR1 MNHEY and CDR2 SMNVEV (reference sequence). Trimming removed 2 bases from V and 1 base from J; junction bases left unmatched: 6. The CDR3 here is CASSLGVGTGSGNTIYF. In nucleotides, the CDR3 is TGTGCCAGCAGTTTAGGGGTAGGGACAGGGTCTGGAAACACCATATATTTT.

This chain connects TRBV27 to TRBJ2-1; possibly TRBD1 for D (5 bases). The CDR3 loop spans 13 amino acids. Trimming shortened V by 6 bases and J by 2 bases, and 8 bases separated the two germline ends. The germline CDR1 and CDR2 sequences are MNHEY and SMNVEV (reference sequence). This CDR3 reads CASRLGPYNEQFF. DNA for the CDR3: TGTGCCAGCAGGTTGGGGCCCTACAATGAGCAGTTCTTC.

The V gene is TRBV19, the J gene TRBJ2-1; no clear D. The CDR3 spans 13 residues. Germline assignment: CDR1 LNHDA and CDR2 SQIVND (reference sequence). Trimming removed 1 base at V and 10 bases at J, with 11 bases between. The chain's CDR3 is CASSIAASGEQFF. The CDR3 DNA follows: TGTGCCAGTAGTATAGCGGCCTCCGGGGAGCAGTTCTTC. The full variable domain, rest sourced from reference TRBV19 and TRBJ2-1, is DGGITQSPKYLFRKEGQNVTLSCEQNLNHDAMYWYRQDPGQGLRLIYYSQIVNDFQKGDIAEGYSVSREKKESFPLTVTSAQKNPTAFYLCASSIAASGEQFFGPGTRLTVL.

This clone has just one count. The chain carries TRBV6-2 or TRBV6-3 and TRBJ2-2, with 7 positions matching TRBD2. The J segment lost 1 base and the V segment lost 2 bases, leaving 7 bases of the junction unmatched. From germline, CDR1 is MNHEY and CDR2 SVGEGT. The CDR3 length is 17 residues. The CDR3 DNA follows: TGTGCCAGCAGTTACATGGCGGGGGAAAGGAACACCGGGGAGCTGTTTTTT. This gives the protein CASSYMAGERNTGELFF.

The chain recombines TRBV5-4 with TRBJ1-6; no reliable D call. Trimming left V 0 bases short and J 7 bases short, with 8 bases between. There are 14 residues in the CDR3. From germline, CDR1 is SGHNT and CDR2 YYREEE (reference sequence). The CDR3 reads CASSLEQPNSPLHF. CDR3 sequence (DNA): TGTGCCAGCAGCTTGGAACAGCCAAATTCACCCCTCCACTTT.

This rearrangement joins TRBV10-3 to TRBJ2-5; TRBD2 aligns across 14 bases. The CDR3 runs to 14 residues. V shed 8 bases, J shed 1 base, and the junction held 0 bases outside the gene matches. The germline gives CDR1 ENHRY, CDR2 SYGVKD. The CDR3 DNA follows: TGTGCCATCGGGACTAGCGGGGGCCAAGAGACCCAGTACTTC. Protein: CAIGTSGGQETQYF.

The chain combines TRBV5-1 with TRBJ1-1; D unresolved. Looked up from germline, CDR1 is SGHRS and CDR2 is YFSETQ. The CDR3 has 14 residues. Trimming removed 0 bases at V and 3 bases at J, with 9 bases between. Here the CDR3 DNA reads TGCGCCAGCAGCTTGGTTAGTCTGGACACTGAAGCTTTCTTT. This translates into CASSLVSLDTEAFF. Drawing the rest from reference TRBV5-1 and TRBJ1-1, the complete variable domain is KAGVTQTPRYLIKTRGQQVTLSCSPISGHRSVSWYQQTPGQGLQFLFEYFSETQRNKGNFPGRFSGRQFSNSRSEMNVSTLELGDSALYLCASSLVSLDTEAFFGQGTRLTVV.

This chain connects TRBV2 to TRBJ1-1; D gene uncertain. This CDR3 is built from 13 residues. V dropped 6 bases and J dropped 2 bases, with 10 bases sitting between them. CDR1 is SNHLY, CDR2 FYNNEI, per germline. CDR3 residues: CASRGRGNTEAFF. CDR3 coding DNA: TGTGCCAGCAGGGGGAGAGGAAACACTGAAGCTTTCTTT.

The V and J genes are TRBV6-6 and TRBJ2-7, with 8 bases identical to TRBD1. After removal of 6 bases from V and 6 bases from J, the junction contained 10 bases not matched to a gene. Germline-derived CDR1 and CDR2 are MNHNY and SVGAGI (reference sequence). This CDR3 is built from 14 residues. Here the CDR3 DNA reads TGTGCCAGCAGATACACAGGGGGTTCTTCCGAGCAGTACGTC. Its protein is CASRYTGGSSEQYV.

Only one count was recorded for this clone. This chain joins TRBV7-9 and TRBJ2-5; no reliable D call. The CDR3 loop spans 14 amino acids. The V and J ends lost 3 bases and 4 bases respectively, with 12 bases between them. Germline V gene data show CDR1 as SEHNR and CDR2 as FQNEAQ (reference sequence). The chain's CDR3 is CASSFRQAVETQYF. CDR3 coding DNA: TGTGCCAGCAGCTTTAGACAAGCCGTAGAGACCCAGTACTTC. The complete variable domain, with remaining parts taken from reference TRBV7-9 and TRBJ2-5, reads DTGVSQNPRHKITKRGQNVTFRCDPISEHNRLYWYRQTLGQGPEFLTYFQNEAQLEKSRLLSDRFSAERPKGSFSTLEIQRTEQGDSAMYLCASSFRQAVETQYFGPGTRLLVL.

V is TRBV12-5 and J is TRBJ2-1; D may be TRBD2 (5 bases). The germline V and J ends were trimmed by 2 bases and 0 bases, with 5 bases remaining between them. The CDR3 contains 14 residues. Per germline, CDR1 LGHNT and CDR2 FRNRAP. In nucleotides, the CDR3 is TGTGCTAGTGGTTTGACTAGCTCCTACAATGAGCAGTTCTTC. Translation gives CASGLTSSYNEQFF.

The rearrangement joins TRBV30 to TRBJ2-5; D remains unclear. The CDR3 extends over 14 amino acids. Trimming pared 3 bases from V and 0 bases from J, leaving 11 bases between. Germline CDR1 reads GTSNPN; CDR2 reads SVGIG (reference sequence). The CDR3 loop reads CAWSGGVYQETQYF. CDR3 bases: TGTGCCTGGAGCGGCGGTGTGTACCAAGAGACCCAGTACTTC.

J is TRBJ1-1 and V is TRBV27; 7 bases line up with TRBD1. CDR1 and CDR2 (germline): MNHEY, SMNVEV (reference sequence). Germline trimming cut 4 bases from V and 5 bases from J; bases unmatched to any gene: 4. This CDR3 has 13 residues. The CDR3 DNA reads TGTGCCAGCAGTTCCCGCAGGGGGACTGAAGCTTTCTTT. This encodes CASSSRRGTEAFF.

Details on this clone: This may arise from a read error, as a much more abundant clone is one base away. The chain combines TRBV7-9 with TRBJ2-3; D is perhaps TRBD2 (6 bases). The CDR3 length is 12 residues. The V gene lost 8 bases and the J gene lost 0 bases, with 6 bases spanning the gap. The germline V gene encodes CDR1 SEHNR and CDR2 FQNEAQ (reference sequence). The CDR3 is CASGTSTDTQYF. DNA of the CDR3: TGTGCCAGCGGGACTAGCACAGATACGCAGTATTTT. The full variable domain, its missing parts supplied by reference TRBV7-9 and TRBJ2-3, is DTGVSQNPRHKITKRGQNVTFRCDPISEHNRLYWYRQTLGQGPEFLTYFQNEAQLEKSRLLSDRFSAERPKGSFSTLEIQRTEQGDSAMYLCASGTSTDTQYFGPGTRLTVL.

This clone was counted a single time. This chain connects TRBV19 to TRBJ2-7, with D maybe TRBD2 (5 bases). Germline CDR1 reads LNHDA; CDR2 reads SQIVND (reference sequence). The CDR3 spans 13 residues. The V and J ends lost 1 base and 3 bases respectively, with 7 bases between them. CDR3 DNA sequence: TGTGCCAGTAGTATAGTCGCGGGCTACGAGCAGTACGTC. This codes for CASSIVAGYEQYV.

V gene TRBV2 combines with J gene TRBJ1-4; D is unclear. The V gene's germline CDR1 is SNHLY and CDR2 FYNNEI. The V gene lost 7 bases and the J gene lost 2 bases, with 17 bases spanning the gap. This CDR3 spans 16 amino acids. The CDR3 region is CASTLTSSGTNEKLFF. The CDR3 DNA reads TGTGCCAGCACCCTTACCTCGTCCGGGACTAATGAAAAACTGTTTTTT.

There are a few counts of this clone. V usage is TRBV6-5 and J usage is TRBJ1-4; tentative D call: TRBD1 (6 bases). From germline, CDR1 is MNHEY and CDR2 SVGAGI. V lost 5 bases and J 0 bases, leaving 7 bases between the germline ends. This CDR3 contains 14 residues. CDR3 region: CASSRQATNEKLFF. In DNA, the CDR3 is TGTGCCAGCAGTCGACAGGCAACTAATGAAAAACTGTTTTTT.

The V gene is TRBV4-1, the J gene TRBJ1-2; 9 bases are shared with TRBD1. The CDR3 spans 17 residues. The junction had 13 bases not matched to a gene; V was cut back by 0 bases and J by 8 bases. Looked up from germline, CDR1 is MGHRA and CDR2 is YSYEKL. For the CDR3, the DNA is TGCGCCAGCAGCCAAGATCAAACCAGACAGGGGGTGGAAGGCTACACCTTC. Translating it yields CASSQDQTRQGVEGYTF.

The rearrangement joins TRBV6-5 to TRBJ2-2; TRBD1 is a possible D gene (6 bases). Germline-derived CDR1 and CDR2 are MNHEY and SVGAGI. The CDR3 spans 12 residues. The V gene lost 8 bases and the J gene lost 6 bases, with 10 bases spanning the gap. CDR3 residues: CASLAGAGELFF. Here the CDR3 DNA reads TGTGCCAGCTTAGCAGGGGCCGGGGAGCTGTTTTTT.

The V call is TRBV18, the J call TRBJ2-5, with 9 bases that match TRBD2. The V and J ends lost 2 bases and 4 bases, in that order; junction bases with no gene match: 8. Per the germline V gene, CDR1 is KGHSH and CDR2 is LQKENI. This CDR3 has 16 amino acids. The CDR3 DNA reads TGTGCCAGCTCACCAAGGACTAGCGCGGCGGGAGAGACCCAGTACTTC. The encoded protein is CASSPRTSAAGETQYF.

The J gene is TRBJ2-1, the V gene TRBV5-6; 8 bases map to TRBD2. The V segment lost 2 bases and the J segment 9 bases; nucleotides outside the gene matches: 10. CDR3 length: 15 amino acids. CDR1 and CDR2 from the germline V gene are SGHDT and YYEEEE. DNA of the CDR3: TGTGCCAGCAGCTTAGGGACCGGGAGGGCGAGTGAGCAGTTCTTC. Protein product: CASSLGTGRASEQFF.

The J gene is TRBJ2-5, the V gene TRBV6-1; D possibly corresponds to TRBD1 (5 bases). The V gene lost 3 bases and the J gene lost 9 bases, with 8 bases spanning the gap. Germline V gives CDR1 MNHNS, CDR2 SASEGT. The CDR3 runs to 11 residues. CDR3 bases: TGTGCCAGCAGTGACCTAGGGGCCCAGTACTTC. This sequence encodes CASSDLGAQYF.

V and J are TRBV7-9 and TRBJ2-7, with 12 bases matching TRBD2. Germline values: CDR1 SEHNR, CDR2 FQNEAQ (reference sequence). This CDR3 is built from 17 residues. After removal of 0 bases from V and 2 bases from J, the junction contained 5 bases not matched to a gene. DNA of the CDR3: TGTGCCAGCAGCTTAGCCCAGACTAGCGGGAGTGCCTACGAGCAGTACTTC. Protein product: CASSLAQTSGSAYEQYF.

The V gene is TRBV5-1, the J gene TRBJ2-2, with 7 bases fitting TRBD1. V shed 4 bases and J 2 bases; nucleotides not matched to a gene: 2. This CDR3 is built from 14 residues. The germline V gene encodes CDR1 SGHRS and CDR2 YFSETQ. CDR3 sequence reads: CASSRDRNTGELFF. The CDR3 DNA follows: TGCGCCAGCAGCCGGGACAGAAACACCGGGGAGCTGTTTTTT.